Given below is one TCR beta chain in context. This entry belongs to a study of CD8 T cells in Susac syndrome. Negative isolation yielded the CD8+ and CD4+ T cells, while FACS enriched the TEMRA cells. RNA amounts of roughly 0.5 to 1 ug underwent reverse transcription with random hexamers. Across 54 Vbeta and 13 Jbeta, TCR beta CDR3 was amplified with immunoSEQ multiplex PCR. TCRdb itself ran the immunoSEQ multiplex PCR reads through MiXCR, one entry per CDR3 protein. The table lists around 140,000 distinct CDR3 sequences, around 94% of them singletons. Material for sequencing was CD4+ T cells from PBMCs. The source is a human donor in good health.

CDR3 nucleotides: TGTGCCAGCGAAGACAGGGTTAACTATGGCTACACCTTC. It is translated as CASEDRVNYGYTF. V gene TRBV5-8 combines with J gene TRBJ1-2, with 7 bases matching TRBD1. CDR1 and CDR2 (germline): SGHTS, YDEGEE. This CDR3 spans 13 amino acids. V dropped 7 bases and J dropped 1; count of bases not matched to a gene: 4.